The source of this T cell receptor (beta chain) is a study of blood T cells in healthy people across ages. CDR3 length equals 18 residues. Per germline, CDR1 SEHNR and CDR2 FQNEAQ (reference sequence). With 5 bases clipped from V and 7 bases from J, the junction kept 16 bases outside the gene matches. This clonotype was recorded many times. The use of a sample-barcoded 5' primer and a J-beta primer mix characterized a second PCR of roughly 6 to 12 cycles. TCRdb reprocessed the 5' RACE reads via MiXCR and lists one record per CDR3 protein. The sample yields 1.5 million to 2 million distinct CDR3 sequences, almost 35% seen once.

This TCR was sampled from a woman aged 25 to 39 in good health. The chain uses TRBV7-9 and TRBJ2-1, with 11 nucleotides matching TRBD2. The material sequenced was blood. CDR3 in amino acids: CASSPKFRLAGMLNEQFF. The CDR3 coding sequence is TGTGCCAGCAGCCCTAAGTTTAGACTAGCGGGAATGTTAAATGAGCAGTTCTTC.